A single sample gave rise to the 30 T cell receptor beta chains below, sequenced in a study of cytomegalovirus exposure and HLA in healthy donors. The PCR employed 60 Vbeta primers together with 13 Jbeta primers. TCRdb's table, derived via immunoSEQ multiplex PCR, lists solely in-frame clones and lacks some. The sample has fewer than 200,000 clones; 84% are singletons. Input material: PBMCs. The receptors here all came from a girl aged 2-9 years in good health and CMV-seropositive.

The V and J genes are TRBV28 and TRBJ2-5; D uncertain. V was clipped by 4 bases and J by 3 bases, with 18 bases between them. This CDR3 comprises 16 residues. Germline-derived CDR1 and CDR2 are MDHEN and SYDVKM. CDR3 DNA: TGTGCCAGCAGTTCCCTGTCGGGTTTGTTGGAAGAGACCCAGTACTTC. Translating gives CASSSLSGLLEETQYF.

The rearrangement uses TRBV5-1 and TRBJ2-5; TRBD1 is a possible D gene (5 bases). CDR1 is SGHRS, CDR2 YFSETQ, per germline. With 4 bases removed from V and 2 bases from J, the gap between germline ends came to 21 bases. The length of the CDR3 is 17 residues. CDR3 nucleotides: TGCGCCAGCAGCCGAGCTTGGGCACAGGACGTTCAAGAGACCCAGTACTTC. It encodes CASSRAWAQDVQETQYF.

V usage is TRBV6-5 and J usage is TRBJ1-3; TRBD1 might be the D (6 bases). This CDR3 has 15 amino acids. V lost 7 bases and J 4 bases, leaving 17 bases between the germline ends. Per germline, CDR1 MNHEY and CDR2 SVGAGI. The CDR3 here is CASIDRPSGGNTIYF. The CDR3 nucleotides are TGTGCCAGCATAGACAGGCCGTCGGGAGGAAACACCATATATTTT.

The J gene is TRBJ1-3, the V gene TRBV5-1; D uncertain. V lost 0 bases, J lost 0 bases, and 7 bases lay in between. The CDR3 spans 15 residues. Germline V gene lookup returns CDR1 SGHRS and CDR2 YFSETQ. CDR3 nucleotides: TGCGCCAGCAGCTTGGACAGTCCCTCTGGAAACACCATATATTTT. The encoded protein is CASSLDSPSGNTIYF.

CDR3 in amino acids: CASSERAGGQDGELFF. The CDR3 DNA reads as TGTGCCAGCAGTGAGAGGGCGGGGGGCCAAGACGGGGAGCTGTTTTTT. V is TRBV2 and J is TRBJ2-2, with TRBD2 matching over 8 bases. This CDR3 is built from 16 residues. CDR1 is SNHLY, CDR2 FYNNEI, per germline. J gave up 7 bases and V 3 bases, and 10 bases lay outside the gene matches.

This sequence joins TRBV2 and TRBJ2-7; TRBD1 agrees at 7 bases. The germline V gene encodes CDR1 SNHLY and CDR2 FYNNEI. V lost 6 bases and J lost 5; bases outside the gene matches: 4. The CDR3 has 12 residues. Here the CDR3 reads CASSVTGDEQYF. CDR3 sequence (DNA): TGTGCCAGCAGCGTTACAGGGGACGAGCAGTACTTC. Full variable domain (outside the CDR3, taken from reference TRBV2 and TRBJ2-7): EPEVTQTPSHQVTQMGQEVILRCVPISNHLYFYWYRQILGQKVEFLVSFYNNEISEKSEIFDDQFSVERPDGSNFTLKIRSTKLEDSAMYFCASSVTGDEQYFGPGTRLTVT.

The J gene is TRBJ1-5, the V gene TRBV7-8, with 8 bases identical to TRBD1. This CDR3 is 15 amino acids long. CDR1 and CDR2 from the germline V gene are SGHVS and FQNEAQ. V shed 5 bases and J 7 bases; nucleotides not matched to a gene: 10. The CDR3 DNA reads as TGTGCCAGCAGCGCTAGCGCAGGGGGCGGCCAGCCCCAGCATTTT. This sequence encodes CASSASAGGGQPQHF.

The gene calls are TRBV6-1 and TRBJ1-5, with 7 bases fitting TRBD1. Germline V gives CDR1 MNHNS, CDR2 SASEGT. V shed 3 bases, J shed 3 bases, and the junction held 8 bases outside the gene matches. This CDR3 contains 16 residues. The CDR3 nucleotides are TGTGCCAGCAGTGATTGGTACAGGGGTAACAATCAGCCCCAGCATTTT. Its translation: CASSDWYRGNNQPQHF.

The chain has TRBV6-4 and TRBJ2-1, with 7 bases matching TRBD2. From germline, CDR1 is MRHNA and CDR2 SNTAGT. V was clipped by 2 bases and J by 6 bases; unmatched bases: 10. The CDR3 is 16 amino acids. The CDR3 sequence is CASSDEAGVPGNEQFF. Here the CDR3 DNA reads TGTGCCAGCAGTGACGAGGCGGGAGTCCCTGGCAATGAGCAGTTCTTC.

This clone was counted once. The chain uses TRBV6-1 and TRBJ2-7; D might be TRBD1 (6 bases). Germline CDR1 MNHNS, CDR2 SASEGT. Trimming stripped 8 bases from V and 4 bases from J, with 9 bases between. The CDR3 consists of 11 residues. The CDR3 sequence is CASVRGYEQYF. The CDR3 DNA follows: TGTGCCAGCGTAAGGGGGTACGAGCAGTACTTC.

The chain couples TRBV7-8 to TRBJ2-1, with 8 bases identical to TRBD1. The CDR3 is made up of 15 amino acids. Germline V gene lookup returns CDR1 SGHVS and CDR2 FQNEAQ. V gave up 4 bases and J gave up 5 bases; unmatched junction bases: 7. The chain's CDR3 is CASSSGTGSDNEQFF. In DNA, the CDR3 is TGTGCCAGCAGCTCGGGGACAGGTTCCGACAATGAGCAGTTCTTC.

The V gene is TRBV27, the J gene TRBJ2-7; TRBD1 matches at 7 bases. Per germline, CDR1 MNHEY and CDR2 SMNVEV (reference sequence). The trim removed 5 bases at V and 4 bases at J, leaving 5 bases unmatched. The CDR3 has 13 residues. CDR3 loop: CASSHKTGYEQYF. CDR3 DNA: TGTGCCAGCAGTCACAAGACAGGGTACGAGCAGTACTTC.

The rearrangement links TRBV29-1 to TRBJ2-1; maybe TRBD2 (5 bases). Trimming took off 3 bases at V and 8 bases at J, with 14 bases between the two ends. The CDR3 length is 13 residues. Germline V gives CDR1 SQVTM, CDR2 ANQGSEA. Here the CDR3 DNA reads TGCAGCGTTGACTTACTAGTGGCCGATGAGCAGTTCTTC. It is translated as CSVDLLVADEQFF.

The rearrangement uses TRBV9 and TRBJ1-2, with a tentative D call TRBD1 (6 bases). Germline V gene data show CDR1 as SGDLS and CDR2 as YYNGEE. Trimming removed 4 bases at V and 9 bases at J, with 16 bases between. The CDR3 sequence is 13 residues long. CDR3 amino acids: CASSTHRALSYTF. CDR3 nucleotides: TGTGCCAGCAGCACACACAGGGCCTTGAGCTACACCTTC.

This rearrangement joins TRBV20-1 to TRBJ1-2, with D perhaps TRBD1 (6 bases). The germline gives CDR1 DFQATT, CDR2 SNEGSKA (reference sequence). The CDR3 length is 11 residues. V was clipped by 5 bases and J by 6 bases, with 10 bases between them. The CDR3 DNA is TGCAGTGCTGGGGAGGGGGATGGCTACACCTTC. It yields the protein CSAGEGDGYTF.

The chain links TRBV15 to TRBJ1-2; D ambiguous. The CDR3 contains 15 residues. CDR1 is LNHNV, CDR2 YYDKDF, per germline (reference sequence). V was trimmed by 0 bases and J by 4 bases, leaving 12 bases between them. In DNA form, the CDR3 reads TGTGCCACCAGCAGAGATTTCGAGTCTTCCTATGGCTACACCTTC. Translating gives CATSRDFESSYGYTF.

V is TRBV2 and J is TRBJ1-3, with 7 bases fitting TRBD1. This CDR3 spans 16 amino acids. Germline V gene data show CDR1 as SNHLY and CDR2 as FYNNEI. Trimming at V came to 7 bases and at J to 4 bases, leaving 13 bases not matched to a gene. Here the CDR3 reads CASKPPSTGSGNTIYF. CDR3 coding DNA: TGTGCCAGCAAGCCGCCTTCGACAGGGTCAGGAAACACCATATATTTT. Drawing the rest from reference TRBV2 and TRBJ1-3, the complete variable domain is EPEVTQTPSHQVTQMGQEVILRCVPISNHLYFYWYRQILGQKVEFLVSFYNNEISEKSEIFDDQFSVERPDGSNFTLKIRSTKLEDSAMYFCASKPPSTGSGNTIYFGEGSWLTVV.

V gene TRBV7-7 combines with J gene TRBJ2-1; TRBD2 is a possible D gene (7 bases). CDR3 length equals 12 residues. Germline V CDR1 and CDR2: SSHAT, FNYEAQ (reference sequence). CDR3 region: CAAGAEDNEQFF. CDR3 DNA: TGTGCTGCGGGGGCGGAGGACAATGAGCAGTTCTTC.

This sequence joins TRBV4-2 and TRBJ2-3, with 8 nucleotides matching TRBD2. The CDR3 has 15 residues. V lost 5 bases, J lost 6 bases, and 10 bases stayed unmatched. Looked up from germline, CDR1 is LGHNA and CDR2 is YNFKEQ. CDR3 sequence: CASSSRTSSGDTQYF. CDR3 coding DNA: TGTGCCAGCAGCAGTCGGACTAGCTCGGGGGATACGCAGTATTTT.

About this clone: At the DNA level, this CDR3 is encoded by other sequences in the same sample as well. V and J are TRBV2 and TRBJ2-7; 10 nucleotides line up with TRBD1. In germline, CDR1 is SNHLY, CDR2 FYNNEI. The V segment lost 9 bases and the J segment 3 bases; nucleotides outside the gene matches: 5. This CDR3 comprises 13 residues. CDR3 protein: CASMGQGNYEQYF. The CDR3 DNA reads TGTGCCAGTATGGGACAGGGGAACTACGAGCAGTACTTC.

The V gene is TRBV5-6, the J gene TRBJ1-6; TRBD1 matches at 7 bases. J lost 8 bases, V lost 0 bases, and 5 bases had no gene match. Germline V gene sequence: CDR1 SGHDT, CDR2 YYEEEE. This CDR3 has 15 amino acids. The CDR3: CASSLALTGYSPLHF. The CDR3 DNA follows: TGTGCCAGCAGCTTGGCGTTGACAGGGTATTCACCCCTCCACTTT.

In the case of this clone: This CDR3 is also generated by other DNA sequences in the sample. This chain joins TRBV27 and TRBJ2-7; 8 positions match TRBD2. V dropped 3 bases and J dropped 4; count of bases not matched to a gene: 2. CDR1 is MNHEY and CDR2 is SMNVEV in the germline V gene (reference sequence). This CDR3 has 13 amino acids. CDR3 sequence reads: CASSLRGRYEQYF. The CDR3 coding sequence is TGTGCCAGCAGTTTGCGCGGGAGGTACGAGCAGTACTTC.

The CDR3, as DNA: TGTGCCAGCAGCCCCGGACTATCAGGGGGTATCAGCACAGATACGCAGTATTTT. Its protein is CASSPGLSGGISTDTQYF. The V and J genes are TRBV6-4 and TRBJ2-3, with D possibly being TRBD1 (7 bases). The germline V gene encodes CDR1 MRHNA and CDR2 SNTAGT. V lost 6 bases and J 0 bases, leaving 22 bases between the germline ends. The CDR3 extends over 18 amino acids.

The V and J genes are TRBV30 and TRBJ2-5, with D tentatively TRBD1 (5 bases). The J call may be in error: the DNA end matches TRBJ2-7 better. The CDR3 totals 14 residues. The germline gives CDR1 GTSNPN, CDR2 SVGIG (reference sequence). CDR3 nucleotides: TGTGCCTGGAGGTCAGGGTCCACTGCCTACGAGCAGTACTTC. Translation gives CAWRSGSTAYEQYF.

The CDR3 DNA is TGTGCCAGCAGGGGGCCTAACTATGGCTACACCTTC. Protein sequence: CASRGPNYGYTF. The chain has TRBV6-1 and TRBJ1-2, with D perhaps matching TRBD1 (5 bases). CDR3 length: 12 amino acids. The V end lost 6 bases, the J end lost 0 bases, and 5 bases lay between the germline ends. Germline CDR1 and CDR2: MNHNS and SASEGT.

The chain uses TRBV28 and TRBJ2-1, with a weak D call TRBD1 (6 bases). This CDR3 has 14 amino acids. The germline V and J ends were trimmed by 6 bases and 7 bases, with 16 bases remaining between them. Looked up from germline, CDR1 is MDHEN and CDR2 is SYDVKM. The CDR3 DNA reads TGTGCCAGCAGAACACACGAGGGGGAGAATGAGCAGTTCTTC. As protein: CASRTHEGENEQFF.

This clone has a handful of counts. The CDR3 spells CASSYSLAGVYEQFF. The CDR3 DNA reads TGTGCCAGCAGTTACTCACTAGCGGGGGTCTATGAGCAGTTCTTC. This sequence joins TRBV6-5 and TRBJ2-1; 11 positions match TRBD2. The CDR3 loop spans 15 amino acids. V shed 0 bases, J shed 8 bases, and the junction held 3 bases outside the gene matches. Looked up from germline, CDR1 is MNHEY and CDR2 is SVGAGI.

This rearrangement joins TRBV4-2 to TRBJ2-7; 8 nucleotides line up with TRBD2. The junction had 7 bases not matched to a gene; V was cut back by 0 bases and J by 6 bases. The CDR3 spans 15 residues. Germline CDR1 is LGHNA and CDR2 is YNFKEQ. Here the CDR3 DNA reads TGTGCCAGCAGCCAAGAGGCCCGGACTAGCTGCGAGCAGTACTTC. Its translation: CASSQEARTSCEQYF.

The chain combines TRBV2 with TRBJ2-3; D might be TRBD2 (5 bases). CDR1 is SNHLY, CDR2 FYNNEI, per germline. V was trimmed by 7 bases and J by 2 bases, leaving 7 bases between them. The CDR3 has 12 amino acids. The CDR3 loop is CASTGNTDTQYF. CDR3 nucleotide sequence: TGTGCCAGCACCGGGAACACAGATACGCAGTATTTT. Looking up the rest from reference TRBV2 and TRBJ2-3 gives the full variable domain: EPEVTQTPSHQVTQMGQEVILRCVPISNHLYFYWYRQILGQKVEFLVSFYNNEISEKSEIFDDQFSVERPDGSNFTLKIRSTKLEDSAMYFCASTGNTDTQYFGPGTRLTVL.

Of note for this clone: Sequence at one end of the junction differs from germline and may be a read error. The rearrangement joins TRBV4-1 to TRBJ2-3; 11 bases line up with TRBD1. The CDR3 spans 13 residues. Per germline, CDR1 MGHRA and CDR2 YSYEKL. CDR3 nucleotides: TGCGCCAGCAGCCTCGCACGGACAGGGGGCCACCAATTT. Encoded protein: CASSLARTGGHQF.